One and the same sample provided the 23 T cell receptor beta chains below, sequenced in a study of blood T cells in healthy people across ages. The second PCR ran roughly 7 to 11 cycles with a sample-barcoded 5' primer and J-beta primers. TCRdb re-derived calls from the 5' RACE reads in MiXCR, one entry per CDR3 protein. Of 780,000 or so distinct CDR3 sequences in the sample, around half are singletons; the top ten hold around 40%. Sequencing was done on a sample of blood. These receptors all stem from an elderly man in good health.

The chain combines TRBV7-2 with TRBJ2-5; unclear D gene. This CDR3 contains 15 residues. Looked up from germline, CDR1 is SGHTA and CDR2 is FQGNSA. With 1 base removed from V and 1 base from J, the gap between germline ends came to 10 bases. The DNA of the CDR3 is TGTGCCAGCAGCTTAGACCCCGGCTTCCAAGAGACCCAGTACTTC. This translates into CASSLDPGFQETQYF.

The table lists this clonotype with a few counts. The CDR3 loop is CASSSSSWGEQYF. In DNA, the CDR3 is TGTGCCAGCAGTTCCAGCTCTTGGGGCGAGCAGTACTTC. This sequence joins TRBV27 and TRBJ2-4; no clear D gene. The J call may be mistaken, given a closer DNA end match to TRBJ2-7. The CDR3 spans 13 residues. Germline CDR1 reads MNHEY; CDR2 reads SMNVEV (reference sequence).

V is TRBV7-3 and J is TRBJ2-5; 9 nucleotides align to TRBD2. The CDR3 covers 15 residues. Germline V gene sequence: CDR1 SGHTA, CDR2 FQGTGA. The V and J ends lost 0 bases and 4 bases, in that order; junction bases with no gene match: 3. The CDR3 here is CASSLTSGSGETQYF. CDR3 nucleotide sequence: TGTGCCAGCAGCTTAACTAGCGGGAGTGGAGAGACCCAGTACTTC.

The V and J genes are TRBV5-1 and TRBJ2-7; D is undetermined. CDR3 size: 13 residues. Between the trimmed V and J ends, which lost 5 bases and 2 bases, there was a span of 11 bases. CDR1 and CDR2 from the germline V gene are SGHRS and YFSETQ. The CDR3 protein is CASSLSLPYEQYF. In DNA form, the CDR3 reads TGCGCCAGCAGTCTTAGTCTCCCCTACGAGCAGTACTTC.

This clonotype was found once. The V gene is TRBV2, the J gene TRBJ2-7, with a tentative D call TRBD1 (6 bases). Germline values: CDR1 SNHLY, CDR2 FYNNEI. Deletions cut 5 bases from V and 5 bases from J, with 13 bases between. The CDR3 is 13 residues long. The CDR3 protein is CASSPRQADEQYF. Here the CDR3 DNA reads TGTGCCAGCAGTCCTCGACAGGCCGACGAGCAGTACTTC.

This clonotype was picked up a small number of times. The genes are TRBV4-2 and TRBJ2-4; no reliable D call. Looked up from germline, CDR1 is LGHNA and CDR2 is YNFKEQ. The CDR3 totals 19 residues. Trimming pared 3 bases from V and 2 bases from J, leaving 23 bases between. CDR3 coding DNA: TGTGCCAGCAGCCATGAGCATGATACCGTTCGGTTCACCAAAAACATTCAGTACTTC. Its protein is CASSHEHDTVRFTKNIQYF.

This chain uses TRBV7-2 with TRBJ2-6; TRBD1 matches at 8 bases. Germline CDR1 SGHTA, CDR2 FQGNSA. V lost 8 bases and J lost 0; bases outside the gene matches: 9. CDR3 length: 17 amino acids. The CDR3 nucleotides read TGTGCCAGCCACCCCCCCAGGGGGCTCTCTGGGGCCAACGTCCTGACTTTC. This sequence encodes CASHPPRGLSGANVLTF.

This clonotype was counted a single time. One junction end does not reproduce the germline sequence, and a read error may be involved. The chain's CDR3 is CASSQVQGDHSSQPQHF. CDR3 nucleotides: TGCGCCAGCAGCCAAGTTCAGGGGGATCATAGCAGTCAGCCCCAGCATTTT. The V gene is TRBV4-1, the J gene TRBJ1-5; 7 bases fit TRBD1. The CDR3 has 17 residues. Germline loops: CDR1 MGHRA, CDR2 YSYEKL.

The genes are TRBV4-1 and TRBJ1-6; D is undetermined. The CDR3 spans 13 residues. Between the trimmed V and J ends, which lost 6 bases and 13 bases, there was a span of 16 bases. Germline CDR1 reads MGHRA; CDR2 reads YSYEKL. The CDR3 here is CASRHILVFPLHF. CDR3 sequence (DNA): TGCGCCAGCAGGCACATCCTCGTTTTTCCCCTCCACTTT.

This CDR3 reads CASSQTGGSGSADTQYF. CDR3 sequence (DNA): TGTGCCAGCAGCCAAACCGGCGGTAGCGGGAGTGCAGATACGCAGTATTTT. The chain uses TRBV5-6 and TRBJ2-3, with 9 bases that match TRBD2. This CDR3 spans 17 amino acids. V was pared by 4 bases and J by 4 bases, with 13 bases of the junction left unmatched. Looked up from germline, CDR1 is SGHDT and CDR2 is YYEEEE.

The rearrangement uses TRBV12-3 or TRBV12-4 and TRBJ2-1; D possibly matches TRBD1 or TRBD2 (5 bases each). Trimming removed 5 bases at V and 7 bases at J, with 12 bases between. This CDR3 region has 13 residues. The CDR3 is CASSPGTPNEQFF. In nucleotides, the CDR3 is TGTGCCAGCAGTCCGGGGACGCCAAATGAGCAGTTCTTC.

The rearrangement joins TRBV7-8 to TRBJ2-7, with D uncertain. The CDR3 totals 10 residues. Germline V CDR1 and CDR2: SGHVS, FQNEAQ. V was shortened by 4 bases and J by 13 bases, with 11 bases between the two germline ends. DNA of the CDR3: TGTGCCAGCAGCTCAGACGTCATATACTTC. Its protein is CASSSDVIYF.

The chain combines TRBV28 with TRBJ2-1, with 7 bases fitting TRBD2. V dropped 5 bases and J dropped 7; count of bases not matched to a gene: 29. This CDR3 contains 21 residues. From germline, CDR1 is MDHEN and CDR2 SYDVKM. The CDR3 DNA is TGTGCCAGCAGTGGAGAGAAATGGACTAGTGTAGGGAGGAGATCCGCGAATGAGCAGTTCTTC. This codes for CASSGEKWTSVGRRSANEQFF.

CDR3 loop: CSVTKEGSGGNTEAFF. The CDR3 DNA reads as TGCAGCGTCACGAAGGAGGGCTCAGGGGGGAACACTGAAGCTTTCTTT. The gene calls are TRBV29-1 and TRBJ1-1; 7 bases are shared with TRBD1. CDR1 is SQVTM and CDR2 is ANQGSEA in the germline V gene. The J segment lost 1 base and the V segment lost 6 bases, leaving 14 bases of the junction unmatched. The CDR3 loop spans 16 amino acids. Full variable domain (outside the CDR3, taken from reference TRBV29-1 and TRBJ1-1): SAVISQKPSRDICQRGTSLTIQCQVDSQVTMMFWYRQQPGQSLTLIATANQGSEATYESGFVIDKFPISRPNLTFSTLTVSNMSPEDSSIYLCSVTKEGSGGNTEAFFGQGTRLTVV.

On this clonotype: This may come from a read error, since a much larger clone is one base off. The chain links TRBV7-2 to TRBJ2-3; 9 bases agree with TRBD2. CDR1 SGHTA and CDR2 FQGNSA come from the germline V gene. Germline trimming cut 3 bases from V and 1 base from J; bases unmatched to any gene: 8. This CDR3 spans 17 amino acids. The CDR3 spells CASSLREGRQGTDTQYF. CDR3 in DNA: TGTGCCAGCAGCTTGCGGGAGGGCCGGCAGGGCACAGATACGCAGTATTTT.

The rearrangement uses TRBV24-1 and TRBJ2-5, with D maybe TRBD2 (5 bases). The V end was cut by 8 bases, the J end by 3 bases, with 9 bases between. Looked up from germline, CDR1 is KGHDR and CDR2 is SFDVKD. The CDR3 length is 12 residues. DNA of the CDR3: TGTGCCACCATTGTCGGGAAAGAGACCCAGTACTTC. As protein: CATIVGKETQYF.

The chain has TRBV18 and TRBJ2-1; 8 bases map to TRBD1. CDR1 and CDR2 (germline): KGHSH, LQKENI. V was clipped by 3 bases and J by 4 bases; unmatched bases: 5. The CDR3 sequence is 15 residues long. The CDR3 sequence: CASSPQGAIYNEQFF. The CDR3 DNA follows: TGTGCCAGCTCACCTCAGGGGGCGATATACAATGAGCAGTTCTTC.

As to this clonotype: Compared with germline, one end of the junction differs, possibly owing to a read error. CDR3 DNA sequence: TGTGCCTGGAGTGTAAGGGGAAGGGGGCTGGACTACGGCTACACCTTC. It is translated as CAWSVRGRGLDYGYTF. V and J are TRBV30 and TRBJ1-2; TRBD1 matches 7 bases. CDR1 and CDR2 (germline): GTSNPN, SVGIG (reference sequence). The CDR3 loop spans 16 amino acids.

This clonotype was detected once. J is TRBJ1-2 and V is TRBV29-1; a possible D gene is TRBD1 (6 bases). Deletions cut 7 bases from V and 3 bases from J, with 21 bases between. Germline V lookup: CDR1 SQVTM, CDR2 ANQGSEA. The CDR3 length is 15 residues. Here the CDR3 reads CSAGPIQGRDYGYTF. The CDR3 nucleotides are TGCAGCGCAGGGCCAATACAGGGAAGGGACTATGGCTACACCTTC.

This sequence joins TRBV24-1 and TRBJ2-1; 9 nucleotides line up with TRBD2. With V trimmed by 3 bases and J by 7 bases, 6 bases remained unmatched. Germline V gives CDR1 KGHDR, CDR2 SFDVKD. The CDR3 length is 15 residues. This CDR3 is CATSDPGLARNEQFF. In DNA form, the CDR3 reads TGTGCCACCAGTGATCCTGGACTAGCGAGGAATGAGCAGTTCTTC.

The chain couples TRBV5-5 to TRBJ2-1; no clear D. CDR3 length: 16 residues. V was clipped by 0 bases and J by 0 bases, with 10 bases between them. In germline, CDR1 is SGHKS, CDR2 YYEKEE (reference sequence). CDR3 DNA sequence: TGTGCCAGCAGCTTGGGGCTGATCAGCTCCTACAATGAGCAGTTCTTC. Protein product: CASSLGLISSYNEQFF.

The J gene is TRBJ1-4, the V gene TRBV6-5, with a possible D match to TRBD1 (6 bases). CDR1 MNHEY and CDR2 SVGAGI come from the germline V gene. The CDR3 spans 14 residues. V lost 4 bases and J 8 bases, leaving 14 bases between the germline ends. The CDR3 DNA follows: TGTGCCAGCAGTTCGCGGCCAGGGGTGGAAAAACTGTTTTTT. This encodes CASSSRPGVEKLFF.

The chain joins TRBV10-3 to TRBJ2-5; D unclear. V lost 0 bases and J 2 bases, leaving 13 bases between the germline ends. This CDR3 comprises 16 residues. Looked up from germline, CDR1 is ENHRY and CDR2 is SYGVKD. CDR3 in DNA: TGTGCCATCAGTGAGTCGAAGGGCAGTGGGCAAGAGACCCAGTACTTC. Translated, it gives CAISESKGSGQETQYF.